The 4 T cell receptor beta chains in this list originate from one sample, sequenced in a study of OX40 agonist ivuxolimab in advanced cancers. Using immunoSEQ multiplex PCR, the repertoire was profiled, and TCRdb retains in-frame clones only, with some absent. Of roughly 62,000 clones listed, about 79% are singletons. This material consisted of CD4+ or CD8+ T cells sorted from blood, taken in a trial of the OX40 agonist ivuxolimab. The source of these receptors is an adult with an advanced solid tumor such as melanoma, head and neck, liver or kidney cancer.

This sequence joins TRBV6-6 and TRBJ2-5; a possible D gene is TRBD2 (6 bases). The J call may be incorrect, as the DNA end agrees better with TRBJ2-7. The CDR3 is 12 residues long. The V gene's germline CDR1 is MNHNY and CDR2 SVGAGI (reference sequence). The CDR3 nucleotides are TGTGCCAGCAGTCCCGGGGGCTACGAGCAGTACTTC. Translation gives CASSPGGYEQYF.

This clone was detected only once. The chain combines TRBV27 with TRBJ2-4, with 9 bases matching TRBD1. CDR3 length equals 17 residues. J lost 6 bases, V lost 3 bases, and 12 bases had no gene match. Germline-derived CDR1 and CDR2 are MNHEY and SMNVEV (reference sequence). CDR3: CASSFRGGQGGRNIQYF. The CDR3, as DNA: TGTGCCAGCAGTTTTAGAGGGGGACAGGGTGGTCGAAACATTCAGTACTTC.

The J gene is TRBJ2-3, the V gene TRBV5-4; TRBD2 aligns across 8 bases. Germline CDR1 SGHNT, CDR2 YYREEE (reference sequence). V shed 4 bases, J shed 1 base, and the junction held 5 bases outside the gene matches. This CDR3 contains 15 residues. CDR3 in amino acids: CASSRGGLGTDTQYF. The DNA of the CDR3 is TGTGCCAGCAGCCGGGGGGGGCTCGGCACAGATACGCAGTATTTT.

The V gene is TRBV14, the J gene TRBJ2-1; 7 bases line up with TRBD2. This CDR3 has 15 amino acids. The ends lost 0 bases at V and 8 bases at J; junction bases unmatched: 7. Germline V gives CDR1 SGHDN, CDR2 FVKESK. The CDR3 reads CASSQEAGANHEQFF. CDR3 sequence (DNA): TGTGCCAGCAGCCAAGAGGCGGGAGCGAACCATGAGCAGTTCTTC.